The 9 T cell receptor beta chains listed next were all sequenced from one sample in a study of blood T cell repertoires in COVID-19. Using immunoSEQ multiplex PCR, the repertoire was profiled, and TCRdb retains in-frame clones only, with some absent. The table includes about 150,000 clones, around 90% detected once. Sequencing was performed on peripheral blood. These receptors were obtained from a man aged 50 or older with acute or convalescent COVID-19.

The rearrangement links TRBV27 to TRBJ2-2, with D possibly matching TRBD2 (6 bases). V lost 2 bases and J lost 3, with 10 bases in between. Germline loops: CDR1 MNHEY, CDR2 SMNVEV (reference sequence). There are 15 residues in the CDR3. Written as DNA, the CDR3 is TGTGCCAGCAGTTTACTCAGGGAGGACACCGGGGAGCTGTTTTTT. Protein product: CASSLLREDTGELFF.

The chain couples TRBV7-8 to TRBJ2-5; TRBD2 matches 8 bases. This CDR3 is 14 amino acids long. Germline assignment: CDR1 SGHVS and CDR2 FQNEAQ. V was pared by 5 bases and J by 1 base, with 3 bases of the junction left unmatched. CDR3 amino acids: CASSTTSGQETQYF. The CDR3 region has the DNA TGTGCCAGCAGCACAACTAGCGGCCAAGAGACCCAGTACTTC.

The chain joins TRBV5-5 to TRBJ2-3; 10 positions agree with TRBD1. With 4 bases clipped from V and 1 base from J, the junction kept 3 bases outside the gene matches. The germline gives CDR1 SGHKS, CDR2 YYEKEE (reference sequence). This CDR3 is 15 amino acids long. The CDR3 is CASSAGQGRTDTQYF. The CDR3 region has the DNA TGTGCCAGCAGCGCGGGACAGGGGCGCACAGATACGCAGTATTTT. The entire variable domain, with the rest obtained from reference TRBV5-5 and TRBJ2-3, is as follows: DAGVTQSPTHLIKTRGQQVTLRCSPISGHKSVSWYQQVLGQGPQFIFQYYEKEERGRGNFPDRFSARQFPNYSSELNVNALLLGDSALYLCASSAGQGRTDTQYFGPGTRLTVL.

The chain recombines TRBV19 with TRBJ2-5; 9 positions match TRBD1. The CDR3 length is 13 residues. Germline loops: CDR1 LNHDA, CDR2 SQIVND (reference sequence). Unmatched junction bases numbered 1, after V lost 7 bases and J lost 1 base. The CDR3 loop is CASKTGGQETQYF. CDR3 DNA sequence: TGTGCCAGTAAGACAGGGGGCCAAGAGACCCAGTACTTC.

The gene calls are TRBV9 and TRBJ1-2, with TRBD1 matching over 10 bases. Trimming removed 3 bases from V and 3 bases from J; junction bases left unmatched: 2. The CDR3 has 14 amino acids. Germline V gene lookup returns CDR1 SGDLS and CDR2 YYNGEE. The CDR3: CASSGTGGDYGYTF. The DNA of the CDR3 is TGTGCCAGCAGCGGGACAGGGGGGGACTATGGCTACACCTTC.

The rearrangement joins TRBV7-9 to TRBJ1-4; 9 positions agree with TRBD1. The CDR3 extends over 16 amino acids. Losses at the gene ends were 5 bases for V and 4 bases for J; bases not matched to a gene: 8. In germline, CDR1 is SEHNR, CDR2 FQNEAQ (reference sequence). The CDR3 here is CASSLPWDRDNEKLFF. The DNA of the CDR3 is TGTGCCAGCAGCCTACCTTGGGACAGGGATAATGAAAAACTGTTTTTT. Using reference TRBV7-9 and TRBJ1-4 for the parts outside the CDR3, the full variable domain is DTGVSQNPRHKITKRGQNVTFRCDPISEHNRLYWYRQTLGQGPEFLTYFQNEAQLEKSRLLSDRFSAERPKGSFSTLEIQRTEQGDSAMYLCASSLPWDRDNEKLFFGSGTQLSVL.

V usage is TRBV7-6 and J usage is TRBJ2-5; TRBD2 agrees at 14 bases. The CDR3 contains 17 residues. The V gene's germline CDR1 is SGHVS and CDR2 FNYEAQ. The junction had 9 bases not matched to a gene; V was cut back by 5 bases and J by 4 bases. CDR3 bases: TGTGCCAGCAGCCCCAGACTAGCGGGGGGGCTGGGAGAGACCCAGTACTTC. Its translation: CASSPRLAGGLGETQYF.

The rearrangement joins TRBV2 to TRBJ1-1; D is undetermined. This CDR3 has 13 residues. Germline CDR1 SNHLY, CDR2 FYNNEI. Trimming left V 4 bases short and J 4 bases short, with 10 bases between. The CDR3 nucleotides are TGTGCCAGCAGTGTTAGGGAGGTCACTGAAGCTTTCTTT. Its translation is CASSVREVTEAFF.

This chain uses TRBV7-9 with TRBJ1-4, with D possibly matching TRBD1 (5 bases). V was clipped by 1 base and J by 5 bases, with 11 bases between them. Germline V gene sequence: CDR1 SEHNR, CDR2 FQNEAQ (reference sequence). The CDR3 spans 15 residues. Here the CDR3 reads CASSLVAGLNEKLFF. Written as DNA, the CDR3 is TGTGCCAGCAGCTTAGTCGCAGGGCTCAATGAAAAACTGTTTTTT.